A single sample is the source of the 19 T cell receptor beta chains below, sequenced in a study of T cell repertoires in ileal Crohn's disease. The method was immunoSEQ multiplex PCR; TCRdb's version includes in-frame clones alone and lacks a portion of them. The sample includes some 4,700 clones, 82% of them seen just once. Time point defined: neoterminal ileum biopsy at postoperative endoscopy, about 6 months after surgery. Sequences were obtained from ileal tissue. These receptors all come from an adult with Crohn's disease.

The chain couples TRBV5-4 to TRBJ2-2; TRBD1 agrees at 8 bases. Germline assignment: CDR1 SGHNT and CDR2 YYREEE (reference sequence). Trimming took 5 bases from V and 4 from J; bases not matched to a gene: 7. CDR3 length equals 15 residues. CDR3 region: CASRFTGGITGELFF. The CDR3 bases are TGTGCCAGCAGGTTTACAGGGGGGATCACCGGGGAGCTGTTTTTT.

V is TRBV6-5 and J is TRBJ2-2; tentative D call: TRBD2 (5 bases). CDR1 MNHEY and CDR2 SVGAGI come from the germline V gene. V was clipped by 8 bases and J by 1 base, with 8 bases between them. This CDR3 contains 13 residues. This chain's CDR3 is CASGGRNTGELFF. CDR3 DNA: TGTGCCAGCGGAGGCAGGAACACCGGGGAGCTGTTTTTT.

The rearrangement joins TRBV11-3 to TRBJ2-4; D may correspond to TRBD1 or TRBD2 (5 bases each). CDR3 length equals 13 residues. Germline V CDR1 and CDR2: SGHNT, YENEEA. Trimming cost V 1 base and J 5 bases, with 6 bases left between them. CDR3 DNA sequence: TGTGCCAGCAGCTTAGTGGGGGAAAACATTCAGTACTTC. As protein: CASSLVGENIQYF.

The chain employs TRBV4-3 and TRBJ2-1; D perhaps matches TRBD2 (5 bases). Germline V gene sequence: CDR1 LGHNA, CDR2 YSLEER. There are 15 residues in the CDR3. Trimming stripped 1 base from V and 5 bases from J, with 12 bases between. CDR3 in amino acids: CASSQGWTGNNEQFF. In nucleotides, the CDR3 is TGCGCCAGCAGCCAAGGCTGGACGGGAAACAATGAGCAGTTCTTC.

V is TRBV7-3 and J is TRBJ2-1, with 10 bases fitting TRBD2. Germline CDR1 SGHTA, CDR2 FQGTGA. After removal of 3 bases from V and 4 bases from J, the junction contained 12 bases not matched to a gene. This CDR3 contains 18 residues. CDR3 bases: TGTGCCAGCAGCTTCGTAAGCGGGAGGGTTCCCCGTTACAATGAGCAGTTCTTC. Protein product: CASSFVSGRVPRYNEQFF. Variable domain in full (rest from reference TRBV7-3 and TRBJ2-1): GAGVSQTPSNKVTEKGKYVELRCDPISGHTALYWYRQSLGQGPEFLIYFQGTGAADDSGLPNDRFFAVRPEGSVSTLKIQRTERGDSAVYLCASSFVSGRVPRYNEQFFGPGTRLTVL.

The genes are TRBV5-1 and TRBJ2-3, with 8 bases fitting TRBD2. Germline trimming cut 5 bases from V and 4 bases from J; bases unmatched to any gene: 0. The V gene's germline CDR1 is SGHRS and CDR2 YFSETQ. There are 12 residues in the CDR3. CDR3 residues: CASRGLADTQYF. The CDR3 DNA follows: TGCGCCAGCAGGGGACTAGCAGATACGCAGTATTTT. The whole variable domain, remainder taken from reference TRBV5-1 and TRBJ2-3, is KAGVTQTPRYLIKTRGQQVTLSCSPISGHRSVSWYQQTPGQGLQFLFEYFSETQRNKGNFPGRFSGRQFSNSRSEMNVSTLELGDSALYLCASRGLADTQYFGPGTRLTVL.

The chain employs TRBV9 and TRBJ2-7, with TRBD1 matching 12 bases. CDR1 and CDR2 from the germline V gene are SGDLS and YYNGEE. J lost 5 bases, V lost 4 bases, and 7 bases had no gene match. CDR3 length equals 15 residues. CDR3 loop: CASSRRDRGLDEQYF. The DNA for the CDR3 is TGTGCCAGCAGCAGACGGGACAGGGGGCTAGACGAGCAGTACTTC.

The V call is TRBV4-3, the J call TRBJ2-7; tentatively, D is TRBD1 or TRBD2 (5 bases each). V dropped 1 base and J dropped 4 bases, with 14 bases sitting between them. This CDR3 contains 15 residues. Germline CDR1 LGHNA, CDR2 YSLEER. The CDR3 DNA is TGCGCCAGCAGCCAAGCCCGGGGCTTTGGTTACGAGCAGTACTTC. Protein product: CASSQARGFGYEQYF.

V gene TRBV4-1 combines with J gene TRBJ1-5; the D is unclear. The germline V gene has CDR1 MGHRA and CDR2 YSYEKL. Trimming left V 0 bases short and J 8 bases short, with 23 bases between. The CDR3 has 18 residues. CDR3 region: CASSQDLSWAGLGEPQHF. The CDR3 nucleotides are TGCGCCAGCAGCCAAGATTTATCGTGGGCGGGTCTAGGTGAGCCCCAGCATTTT.

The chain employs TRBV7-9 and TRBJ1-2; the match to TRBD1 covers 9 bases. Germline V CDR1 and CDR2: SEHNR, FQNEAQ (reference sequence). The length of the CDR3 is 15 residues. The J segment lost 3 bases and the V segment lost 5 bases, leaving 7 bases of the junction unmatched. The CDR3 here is CASSTTTGGDYGYTF. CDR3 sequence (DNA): TGTGCCAGCAGCACGACGACAGGGGGGGACTATGGCTACACCTTC.

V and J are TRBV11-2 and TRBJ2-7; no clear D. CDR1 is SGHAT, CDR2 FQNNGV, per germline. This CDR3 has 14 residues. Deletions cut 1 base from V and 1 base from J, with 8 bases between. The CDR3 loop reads CASSLASASYEQYF. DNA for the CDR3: TGTGCCAGCAGCTTAGCATCAGCGTCCTACGAGCAGTACTTC.

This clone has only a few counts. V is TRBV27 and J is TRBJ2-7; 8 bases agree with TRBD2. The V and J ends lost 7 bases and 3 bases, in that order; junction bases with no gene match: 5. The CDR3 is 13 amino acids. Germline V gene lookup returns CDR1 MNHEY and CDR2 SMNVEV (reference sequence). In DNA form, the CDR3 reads TGTGCCAGCACAGGGACTAGTGACTACGAGCAGTACTTC. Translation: CASTGTSDYEQYF.

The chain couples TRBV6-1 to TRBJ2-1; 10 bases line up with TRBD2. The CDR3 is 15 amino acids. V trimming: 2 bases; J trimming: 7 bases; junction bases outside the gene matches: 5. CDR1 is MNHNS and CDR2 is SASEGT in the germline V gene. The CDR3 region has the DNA TGTGCCAGCAGTGAAAAGGCTAGCGGGAGTAATGAGCAGTTCTTC. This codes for CASSEKASGSNEQFF.

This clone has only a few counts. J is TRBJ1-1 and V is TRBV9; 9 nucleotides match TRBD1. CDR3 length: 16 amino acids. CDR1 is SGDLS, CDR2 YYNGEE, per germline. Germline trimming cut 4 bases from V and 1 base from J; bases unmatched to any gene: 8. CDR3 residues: CASSSTGGPSNTEAFF. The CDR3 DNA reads TGTGCCAGCAGCTCAACAGGGGGCCCTTCGAACACTGAAGCTTTCTTT. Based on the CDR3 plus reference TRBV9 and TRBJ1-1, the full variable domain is DSGVTQTPKHLITATGQRVTLRCSPRSGDLSVYWYQQSLDQGLQFLIQYYNGEERAKGNILERFSAQQFPDLHSELNLSSLELGDSALYFCASSSTGGPSNTEAFFGQGTRLTVV.

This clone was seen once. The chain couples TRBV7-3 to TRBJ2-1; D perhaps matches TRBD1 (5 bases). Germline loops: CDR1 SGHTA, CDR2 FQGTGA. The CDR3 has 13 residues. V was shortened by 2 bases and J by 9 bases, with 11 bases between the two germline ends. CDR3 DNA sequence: TGTGCCAGCAGCTTAGGGGCCAACGGTGAGCAGTTCTTC. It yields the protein CASSLGANGEQFF.

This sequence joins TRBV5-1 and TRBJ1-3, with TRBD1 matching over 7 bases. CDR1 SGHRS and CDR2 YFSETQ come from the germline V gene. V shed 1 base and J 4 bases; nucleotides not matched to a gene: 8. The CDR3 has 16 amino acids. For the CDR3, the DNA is TGCGCCAGCAGCTTGAGAGGGGGCGCGAGAGGAAACACCATATATTTT. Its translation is CASSLRGGARGNTIYF.

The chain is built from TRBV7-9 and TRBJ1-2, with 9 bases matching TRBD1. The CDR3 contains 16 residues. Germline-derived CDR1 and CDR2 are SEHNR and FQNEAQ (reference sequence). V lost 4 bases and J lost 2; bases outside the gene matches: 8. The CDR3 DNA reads TGTGCCAGCAGCTACGGGGGGACAGGGCAGAACTATGGCTACACCTTC. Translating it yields CASSYGGTGQNYGYTF.

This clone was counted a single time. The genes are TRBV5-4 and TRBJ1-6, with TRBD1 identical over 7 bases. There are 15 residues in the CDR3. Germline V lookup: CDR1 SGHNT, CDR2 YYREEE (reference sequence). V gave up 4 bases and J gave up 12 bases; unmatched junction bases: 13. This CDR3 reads CASSGRDTGDKPLHF. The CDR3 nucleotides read TGTGCCAGCAGCGGGAGGGACACAGGGGATAAACCCCTCCACTTT.

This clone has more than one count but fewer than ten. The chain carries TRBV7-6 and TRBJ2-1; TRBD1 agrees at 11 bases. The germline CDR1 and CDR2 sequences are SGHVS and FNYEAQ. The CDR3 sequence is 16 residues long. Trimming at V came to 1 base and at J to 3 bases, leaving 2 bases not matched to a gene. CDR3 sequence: CASSLGGQGDYNEQFF. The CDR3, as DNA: TGTGCCAGCAGCTTAGGGGGACAGGGGGACTACAATGAGCAGTTCTTC.